The T cell receptor (beta chain) described here comes from a study of T cell responses to AZD1222 COVID-19 vaccine. Clones were sequenced by immunoSEQ multiplex PCR, and TCRdb holds only the in-frame ones, with some missing. This sample has roughly 100,000 clones, with 75% to 90% found just once. Trimming cost V 6 bases and J 7 bases, with 18 bases left between them. CDR3 length: 14 amino acids. CDR1 is MNHEY, CDR2 SVGAGI, per germline. V usage is TRBV6-5 and J usage is TRBJ1-2; maybe TRBD1 (5 bases). This sample comprised peripheral blood, obtained on day 0 of AZD1222 vaccination. This sequence was found in an adult in good health. CDR3 sequence (DNA): TGTGCCAGCAGACTACAGGCCCTCGAGGGTGGCTACACCTTC. Protein: CASRLQALEGGYTF.